This T cell receptor (beta chain) was recorded in a study of blood T cell repertoires in COVID-19. Study-wide background: The United States, Italy and Spain provided the acute and convalescent COVID-19 samples.

This CDR3 region has 11 residues. CDR1 is LGHNA, CDR2 YNFKEQ, per germline. V lost 8 bases, J lost 3 bases, and 8 bases lay in between. Clones were read by immunoSEQ multiplex PCR, and TCRdb kept only the in-frame ones, dropping some. The sample lists hundreds of thousands of clones; more than 75% were seen once. Followed longitudinally, the Seattle patients had been enrolled during active infection. This sequence was found in a woman in her fifties or sixties with COVID-19, enrolled during active disease. The sequencing input was peripheral blood. The rearrangement links TRBV4-2 to TRBJ2-7; possibly TRBD1 for D (5 bases). CDR3 in DNA: TGTGCCAGCGGAACAGGCTACGAGCAGTACTTC. Encoded protein: CASGTGYEQYF.